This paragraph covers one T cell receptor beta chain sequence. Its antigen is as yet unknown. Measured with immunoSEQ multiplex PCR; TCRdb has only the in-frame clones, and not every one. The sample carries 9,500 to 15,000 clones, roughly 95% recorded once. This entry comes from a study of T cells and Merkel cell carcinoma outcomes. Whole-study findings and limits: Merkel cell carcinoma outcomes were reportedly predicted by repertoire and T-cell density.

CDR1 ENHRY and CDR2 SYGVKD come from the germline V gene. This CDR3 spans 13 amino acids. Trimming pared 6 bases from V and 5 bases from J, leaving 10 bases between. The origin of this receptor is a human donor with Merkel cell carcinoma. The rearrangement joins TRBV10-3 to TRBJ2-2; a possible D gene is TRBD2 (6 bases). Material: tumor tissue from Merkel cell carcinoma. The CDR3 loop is CAIREGRTGELFF. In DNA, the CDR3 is TGTGCCATCAGGGAGGGACGTACCGGGGAGCTGTTTTTT.